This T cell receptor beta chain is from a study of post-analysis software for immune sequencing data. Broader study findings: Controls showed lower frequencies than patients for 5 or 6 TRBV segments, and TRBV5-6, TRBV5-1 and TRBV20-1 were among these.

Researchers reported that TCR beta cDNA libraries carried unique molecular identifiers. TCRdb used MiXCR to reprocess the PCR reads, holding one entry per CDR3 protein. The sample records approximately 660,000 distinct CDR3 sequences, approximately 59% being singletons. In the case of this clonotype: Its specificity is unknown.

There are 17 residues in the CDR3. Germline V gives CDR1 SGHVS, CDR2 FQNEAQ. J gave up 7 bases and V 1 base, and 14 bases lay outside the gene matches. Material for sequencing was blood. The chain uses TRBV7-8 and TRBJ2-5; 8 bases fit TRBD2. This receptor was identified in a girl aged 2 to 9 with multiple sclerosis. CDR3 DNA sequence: TGTGCCAGCAGCTTAGGCTCAGCGGGGGTCGGGGGCGGGACCCAGTACTTC. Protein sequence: CASSLGSAGVGGGTQYF.